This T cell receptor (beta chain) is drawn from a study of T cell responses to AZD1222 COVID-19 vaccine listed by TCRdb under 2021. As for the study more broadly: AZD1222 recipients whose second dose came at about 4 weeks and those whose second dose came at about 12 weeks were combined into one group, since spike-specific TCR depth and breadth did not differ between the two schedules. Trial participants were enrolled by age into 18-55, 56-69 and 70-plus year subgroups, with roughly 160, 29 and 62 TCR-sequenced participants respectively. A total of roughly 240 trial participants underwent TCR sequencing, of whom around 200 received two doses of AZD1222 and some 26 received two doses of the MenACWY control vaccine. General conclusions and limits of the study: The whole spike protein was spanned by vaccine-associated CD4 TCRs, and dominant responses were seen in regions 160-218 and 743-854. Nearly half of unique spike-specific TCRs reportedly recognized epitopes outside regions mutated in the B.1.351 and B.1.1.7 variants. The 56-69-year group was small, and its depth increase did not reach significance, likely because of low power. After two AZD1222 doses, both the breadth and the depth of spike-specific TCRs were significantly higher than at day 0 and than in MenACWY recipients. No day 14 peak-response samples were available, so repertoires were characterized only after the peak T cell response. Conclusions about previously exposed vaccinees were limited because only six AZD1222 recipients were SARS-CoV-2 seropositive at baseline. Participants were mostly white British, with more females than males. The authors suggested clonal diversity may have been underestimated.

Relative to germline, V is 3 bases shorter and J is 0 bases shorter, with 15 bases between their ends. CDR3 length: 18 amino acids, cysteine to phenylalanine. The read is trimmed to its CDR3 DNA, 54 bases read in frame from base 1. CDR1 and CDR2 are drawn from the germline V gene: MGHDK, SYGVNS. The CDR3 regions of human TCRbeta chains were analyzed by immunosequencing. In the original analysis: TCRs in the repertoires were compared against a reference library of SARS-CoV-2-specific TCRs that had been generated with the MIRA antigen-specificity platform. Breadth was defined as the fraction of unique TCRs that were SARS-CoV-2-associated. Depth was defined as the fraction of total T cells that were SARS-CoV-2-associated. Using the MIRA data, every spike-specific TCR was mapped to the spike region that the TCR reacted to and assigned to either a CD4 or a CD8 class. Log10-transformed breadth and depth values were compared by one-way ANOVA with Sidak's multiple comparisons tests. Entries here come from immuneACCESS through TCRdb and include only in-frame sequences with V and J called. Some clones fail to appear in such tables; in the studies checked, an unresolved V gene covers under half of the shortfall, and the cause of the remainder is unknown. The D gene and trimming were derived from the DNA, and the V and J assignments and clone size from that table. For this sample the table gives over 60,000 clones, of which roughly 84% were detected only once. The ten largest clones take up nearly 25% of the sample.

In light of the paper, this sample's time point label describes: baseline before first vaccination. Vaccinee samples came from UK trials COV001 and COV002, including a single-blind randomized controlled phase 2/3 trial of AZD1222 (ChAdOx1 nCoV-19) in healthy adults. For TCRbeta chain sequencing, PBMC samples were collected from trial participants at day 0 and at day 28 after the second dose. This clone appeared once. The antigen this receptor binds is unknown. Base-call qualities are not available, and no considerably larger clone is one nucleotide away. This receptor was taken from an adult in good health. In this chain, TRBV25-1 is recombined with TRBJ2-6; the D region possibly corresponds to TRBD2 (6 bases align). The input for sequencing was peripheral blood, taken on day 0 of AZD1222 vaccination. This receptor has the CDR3 CASSDASRGVSGANVLTF. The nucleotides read TGTGCCAGCAGTGATGCCTCGCGGGGAGTCTCTGGGGCCAACGTCCTGACTTTC.